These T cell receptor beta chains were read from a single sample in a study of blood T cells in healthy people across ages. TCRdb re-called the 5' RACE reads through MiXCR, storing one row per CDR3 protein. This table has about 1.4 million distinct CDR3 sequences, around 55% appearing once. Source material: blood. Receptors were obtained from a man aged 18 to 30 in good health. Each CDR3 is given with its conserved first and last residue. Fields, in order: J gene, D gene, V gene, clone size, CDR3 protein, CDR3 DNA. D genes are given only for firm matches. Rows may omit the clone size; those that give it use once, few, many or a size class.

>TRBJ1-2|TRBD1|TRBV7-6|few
CASSLGRGTDYYGYTF
TGTGCCAGCAGCTTAGGGAGGGGGACAGACTACTATGGCTACACCTTC
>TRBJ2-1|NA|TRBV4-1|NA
CASSQVGGREGPIYNEQFF
TGCGCCAGCAGCCAAGTGGGTGGTAGAGAGGGACCGATTTACAATGAGCAGTTCTTC
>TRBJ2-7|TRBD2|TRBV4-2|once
CASSHGTSGGLSSYEQYF
TGTGCCAGCAGCCACGGGACTAGCGGGGGCCTTAGCTCCTACGAGCAGTACTTC
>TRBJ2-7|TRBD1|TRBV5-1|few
CASSFGQGAFYEQYF
TGCGCCAGCAGTTTCGGACAGGGGGCTTTCTACGAGCAGTACTTC
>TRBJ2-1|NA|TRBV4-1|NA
CASSPITVGEQFF
TGCGCCAGCAGCCCCATCACTGTTGGTGAGCAGTTCTTC
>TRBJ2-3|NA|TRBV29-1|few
CSVGGLGSADTQYF
TGCAGCGTTGGGGGGTTGGGTTCAGCAGATACGCAGTATTTT
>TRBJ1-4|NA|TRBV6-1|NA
CASSDPGRTNEKLFF
TGTGCCAGCAGTGATCCGGGACGGACTAATGAAAAACTGTTTTTT
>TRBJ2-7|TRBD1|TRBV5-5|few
CASSFGTGNREQYF
TGTGCCAGCAGCTTCGGGACAGGGAATCGCGAGCAGTACTTC
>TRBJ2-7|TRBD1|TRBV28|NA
CASSSPSTGNEQYF
TGTGCCAGCAGCTCGCCCTCGACAGGGAACGAGCAGTACTTC
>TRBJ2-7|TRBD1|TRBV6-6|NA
CASSYSDRGVEQYF
TGTGCCAGCAGTTACTCGGACAGGGGCGTCGAGCAGTACTTC
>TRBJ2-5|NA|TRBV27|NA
CASSLYSLGETQYF
TGTGCCAGCAGTTTATACAGCCTGGGGGAGACCCAGTACTTC
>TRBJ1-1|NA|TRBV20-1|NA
CSARDGSYTEAFF
TGCAGTGCTAGAGATGGGTCCTACACTGAAGCTTTCTTT
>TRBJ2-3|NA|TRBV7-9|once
CASSLGRTGLASTDTQYF
TGTGCCAGCAGCTTAGGTCGAACGGGACTTGCAAGCACAGATACGCAGTATTTT
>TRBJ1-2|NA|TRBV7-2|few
CASSLRHISNYGYTF
TGTGCCAGCAGCTTGCGACACATATCTAACTATGGCTACACCTTC
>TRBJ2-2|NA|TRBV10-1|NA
CASRDPGDTGELFF
TGCGCCAGCAGAGACCCAGGGGACACCGGGGAGCTGTTTTTT
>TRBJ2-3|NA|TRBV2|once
CASSEEWSDTQYF
TGTGCCAGCAGTGAGGAGTGGTCAGATACGCAGTATTTT
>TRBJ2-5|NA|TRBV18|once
CASSPPRRFGKTQYF
TGTGCCAGCTCACCACCGAGAAGGTTTGGGAAGACCCAGTACTTC
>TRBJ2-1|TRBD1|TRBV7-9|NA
CASSSTTGAAYNEQFF
TGTGCCAGCAGCTCGACGACAGGGGCGGCCTACAATGAGCAGTTCTTC